This TCR beta chain was identified in a study of T cell responses to AZD1222 COVID-19 vaccine. Study-level points and caveats: Researchers took repertoire samples only after the peak T cell response had come. White British donors predominated, females outnumbered males, and clonal diversity was possibly underestimated. The study found vaccine-associated CD4 TCRs spanning spike, dominant at 160-218 and 743-854. Unmutated regions of variants are reportedly targeted by nearly half of spike-specific TCRs.

V lost 4 bases, J lost 2 bases, and 15 bases lay in between. From germline, CDR1 is MDHEN and CDR2 SYDVKM. The CDR3 sequence is 15 residues long. Repertoires were generated with immunoSEQ multiplex PCR, while TCRdb's copy carries only in-frame clones and drops some. The sample records 140,000 to 150,000 clones, 80% to 95% being singletons. A note on this clone: Its antigen remains unknown.

The material was peripheral blood, obtained on day 0 of AZD1222 vaccination. This clonotype was obtained from an adult in good health. The V call is TRBV28, the J call TRBJ2-7; the D gene is possibly TRBD1 (5 bases). The DNA of the CDR3 is TGTGCCAGCAGTTCACTGACAGTGGGCGCCTACGAGCAGTACTTC. Its protein is CASSSLTVGAYEQYF.